The 10 T cell receptor beta chains below were found in one sample sequenced in a study of cytomegalovirus exposure and HLA in healthy donors. A multiplex PCR was run with 60 Vbeta primers and 13 Jbeta primers. Sequencing was performed with immunoSEQ multiplex PCR; in TCRdb, only in-frame clones are kept and a portion is missing. The table has around 95,000 clones, approximately 83% seen once. Sequences were obtained from PBMCs. These receptors all stem from a female donor in good health and CMV-seropositive.

The chain carries TRBV5-1 and TRBJ2-7; D perhaps matches TRBD2 (5 bases). The germline V and J ends were trimmed by 4 bases and 3 bases, with 11 bases remaining between them. In germline, CDR1 is SGHRS, CDR2 YFSETQ. The CDR3 runs to 13 residues. For the CDR3, the DNA is TGCGCCAGCAGCCAGGTAGAGGGCTACGAGCAGTACTTC. It translates to CASSQVEGYEQYF.

V is TRBV5-5 and J is TRBJ2-7; TRBD2 aligns across 13 bases. Germline V lookup: CDR1 SGHKS, CDR2 YYEKEE (reference sequence). With V trimmed by 3 bases and J by 3 bases, 6 bases remained unmatched. This CDR3 comprises 16 residues. The CDR3 region is CASSYSLAGGLYEQYF. In DNA form, the CDR3 reads TGTGCCAGCAGCTATTCACTAGCGGGAGGGCTCTACGAGCAGTACTTC.

The chain joins TRBV25-1 to TRBJ1-1, with a possible D match to TRBD1 (5 bases). V lost 6 bases, J lost 5 bases, and 10 bases lay in between. The CDR3 is 12 residues long. CDR1 MGHDK and CDR2 SYGVNS come from the germline V gene. The CDR3 loop reads CASSPDRTEAFF. The CDR3 nucleotides read TGTGCCAGCAGCCCCGACAGAACTGAAGCTTTCTTT.

This chain links TRBV28 with TRBJ1-4, with D possibly TRBD1 on 6 matching bases. CDR3 length: 14 residues. V lost 3 bases and J lost 4, with 9 bases in between. The germline V gene encodes CDR1 MDHEN and CDR2 SYDVKM. CDR3 nucleotide sequence: TGTGCCAGCAGTTTGGGCAGGGGTAATGAAAAACTGTTTTTT. As protein: CASSLGRGNEKLFF.

As regards this clone: Germline and junction disagree at one end, which may indicate a read error. This chain links TRBV29-1 with TRBJ1-2; the match to TRBD1 covers 10 bases. There are 15 residues in the CDR3. Germline lookup yields CDR1 SQVTM and CDR2 ANQGSEA. CDR3 region: CSVLGGTGDNYGYPF. The CDR3 DNA is TGCAGCGTTCTAGGGGGGACAGGGGATAACTATGGCTACCCCTTC.

The chain recombines TRBV6-5 with TRBJ1-1; 10 nucleotides agree with TRBD1. Germline CDR1 and CDR2: MNHEY and SVGAGI. Trimming took 6 bases from V and 8 from J; bases not matched to a gene: 3. The CDR3 is 12 amino acids. The DNA for the CDR3 is TGTGCCAGCAGACGGACAGGGGGGGAAGCTTTCTTT. Its translation: CASRRTGGEAFF.

The rearrangement joins TRBV28 to TRBJ2-7; a possible D gene is TRBD1 (5 bases). V lost 6 bases and J 5 bases, leaving 14 bases between the germline ends. Germline V gene data show CDR1 as MDHEN and CDR2 as SYDVKM. CDR3 length equals 13 residues. The CDR3, as DNA: TGTGCCAGCAGACAGGACCTCACCAACGAGCAGTACTTC. Translating it yields CASRQDLTNEQYF.

This clone came up once. This chain connects TRBV15 to TRBJ2-1; D is ambiguous. Looked up from germline, CDR1 is LNHNV and CDR2 is YYDKDF (reference sequence). Trimming shortened V by 0 bases and J by 6 bases, and 15 bases separated the two germline ends. The CDR3 has 16 residues. The CDR3 loop is CATSRDLLSPGNEQFF. The CDR3 bases are TGTGCCACCAGCAGAGATCTTTTGTCTCCGGGCAATGAGCAGTTCTTC.

V gene TRBV4-1 combines with J gene TRBJ2-1, with 11 positions matching TRBD2. V was pared by 7 bases and J by 4 bases, with 3 bases of the junction left unmatched. The CDR3 sequence is 14 residues long. Germline V gene lookup returns CDR1 MGHRA and CDR2 YSYEKL. The CDR3 nucleotides are TGCGCCAGCACGAGACTAGCGGGATACAATGAGCAGTTCTTC. Protein sequence: CASTRLAGYNEQFF.

The CDR3 nucleotides are TGTGCCAGCAGCCCGCTCGGGGGGGCCTCCTACAATGAGCAGTTCTTC. Encoded protein: CASSPLGGASYNEQFF. This chain connects TRBV11-3 to TRBJ2-1; 8 nucleotides match TRBD2. Germline values: CDR1 SGHNT, CDR2 YENEEA. The trim removed 5 bases at V and 0 bases at J, leaving 6 bases unmatched. This CDR3 spans 16 amino acids.